This TCR beta chain was obtained from a study of blood T cell repertoires in COVID-19. Across the whole study: From T cells, B-cell-depleted T cells, or PBMCs came the material, which was cDNA or gDNA.

Original processing methods: Reference gene primers were amplified, and this amplification served to estimate nucleated cell counts. Libraries were prepared by immunoSEQ multiplex PCR; TCRdb keeps only in-frame clonotypes and omits some of them. V, J and clone size are taken as reported in that table, and D and trimming were inferred from the DNA itself. This sample has around 130,000 clones, with over 75% found just once. Germline V gene sequence: CDR1 MNHEY, CDR2 SVGEGT. The CDR3 is 16 residues long. Trimming removed 3 bases at V and 3 bases at J, with 15 bases between. The sequence was obtained from a man aged 35 to 55 with active or convalescent COVID-19. The chain recombines TRBV6-2 or TRBV6-3 with TRBJ1-5, with D perhaps matching TRBD1 (5 bases). The specimen sequenced was peripheral blood. CDR3 in amino acids: CASSYPPAGPNQPQHF. The CDR3 coding sequence is TGTGCCAGCAGTTATCCCCCTGCAGGGCCCAATCAGCCCCAGCATTTT.